This entry is about one T cell receptor beta chain. Its matching antigen is unknown. This specimen belongs to a study of OX40 agonist ivuxolimab in advanced cancers. Study summary: Each patient was given ivuxolimab into a vein every 2 weeks, at 0.01 to 10 mg/kg. Participants averaged approximately 65 years of age (range roughly 23 to 79) and were 75% to 90% male. Study findings and constraints: Certain nonresponding patients likewise had low normalized T-cell clonal expansion.

Data came from immunoSEQ multiplex PCR; TCRdb stores just in-frame clones and leaves some out. The sample contains 98,000 or so clones, more than 85% of which appear only once. Material: CD4+ or CD8+ T cells sorted from blood, obtained in a trial of the OX40 agonist ivuxolimab. The clonotype originates from an adult with an advanced solid tumor such as melanoma, head and neck, liver or kidney cancer.

CDR3 nucleotides: TGTGCCATCAGTGAGGGAATTTCTAGGACATTCTCCTACGAGCAGTACTTC. Amino acids: CAISEGISRTFSYEQYF. The chain uses TRBV10-3 and TRBJ2-7; D may be TRBD1 (5 bases). There are 17 residues in the CDR3. Trimming took off 2 bases at V and 0 bases at J, with 17 bases between the two ends. From germline, CDR1 is ENHRY and CDR2 SYGVKD.